The present T cell receptor beta chain was sequenced within a study of CD8+CD57+ T cells in acquired aplastic anemia. The overall study: Average DNA yield from sorted CD4+ and CD8+ cells was about 2.9 ug.

This clonotype was recorded at least ten times. What it recognizes is unknown. Trimming stripped 3 bases from V and 7 bases from J, with 10 bases between. CDR3 size: 14 residues. The germline V gene has CDR1 LGHDT and CDR2 YNNKEL (reference sequence). Genomic DNA acted as the template from which TCR beta VDJ combination and CDR3 sequence profiling were carried out. Each CDR3 protein gets one entry after TCRdb re-called the reads with MiXCR. The repertoire consists of some 280,000 distinct CDR3 sequences, with 56% occurring once and the leading ten covering under 8.5%. Study-level results: There were roughly 28 CD8+ CDR3 sequences that occurred in both patients and controls.

The specimen was sorted CD4+, CD8+, or CD8+CD57+ T cells (not recorded which) from PBMCs. The chain has TRBV3-1 and TRBJ1-6; D ambiguous. The receptor's source is a human donor with severe aplastic anemia or a healthy control (not recorded which). In nucleotides, the CDR3 is TGTGCCAGCAGCCACTCTGGGGAAAATTCACCCCTCCACTTT. Translated, it gives CASSHSGENSPLHF.